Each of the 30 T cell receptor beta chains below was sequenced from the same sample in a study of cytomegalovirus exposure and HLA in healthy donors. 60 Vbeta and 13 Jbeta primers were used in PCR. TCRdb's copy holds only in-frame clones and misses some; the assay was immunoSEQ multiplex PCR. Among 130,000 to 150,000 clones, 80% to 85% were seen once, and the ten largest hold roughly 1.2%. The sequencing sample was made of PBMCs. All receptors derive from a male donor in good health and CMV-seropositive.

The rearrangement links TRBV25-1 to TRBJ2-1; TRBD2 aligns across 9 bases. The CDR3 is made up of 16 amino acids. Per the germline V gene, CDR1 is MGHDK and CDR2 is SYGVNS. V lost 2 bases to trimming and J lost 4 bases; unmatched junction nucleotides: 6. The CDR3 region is CASSEPGLASYNEQFF. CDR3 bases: TGTGCCAGCAGTGAACCCGGACTAGCGTCGTACAATGAGCAGTTCTTC.

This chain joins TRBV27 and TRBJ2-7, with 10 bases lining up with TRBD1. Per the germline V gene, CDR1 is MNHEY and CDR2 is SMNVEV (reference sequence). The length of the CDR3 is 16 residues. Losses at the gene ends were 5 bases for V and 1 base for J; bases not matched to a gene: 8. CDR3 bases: TGTGCCAGCAGTCCCTGGGACAGGGGCTTGTCCTACGAGCAGTACTTC. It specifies CASSPWDRGLSYEQYF.

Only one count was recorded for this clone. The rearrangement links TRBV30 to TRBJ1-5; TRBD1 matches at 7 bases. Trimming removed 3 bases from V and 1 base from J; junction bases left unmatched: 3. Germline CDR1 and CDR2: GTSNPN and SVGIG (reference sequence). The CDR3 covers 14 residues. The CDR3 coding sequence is TGTGCCTGGAGCGAGGGACAGAGCAATCAGCCCCAGCATTTT. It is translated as CAWSEGQSNQPQHF.

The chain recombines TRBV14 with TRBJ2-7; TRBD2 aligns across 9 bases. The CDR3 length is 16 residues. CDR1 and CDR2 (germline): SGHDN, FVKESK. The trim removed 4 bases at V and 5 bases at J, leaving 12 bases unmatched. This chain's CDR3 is CASSPWTSAPWDEQYF. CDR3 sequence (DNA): TGTGCCAGCAGCCCGTGGACTAGCGCACCCTGGGACGAGCAGTACTTC. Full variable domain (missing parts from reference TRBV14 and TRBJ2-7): EAGVTQFPSHSVIEKGQTVTLRCDPISGHDNLYWYRRVMGKEIKFLLHFVKESKQDESGMPNNRFLAERTGGTYSTLKVQPAELEDSGVYFCASSPWTSAPWDEQYFGPGTRLTVT.

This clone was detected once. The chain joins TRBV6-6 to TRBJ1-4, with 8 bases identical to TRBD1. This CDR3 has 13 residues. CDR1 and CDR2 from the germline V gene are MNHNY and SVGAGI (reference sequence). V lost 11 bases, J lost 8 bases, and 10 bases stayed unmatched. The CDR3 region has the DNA TGTGCCGTTCAGGACAGGGTCCACGAAAAACTGTTTTTT. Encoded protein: CAVQDRVHEKLFF.

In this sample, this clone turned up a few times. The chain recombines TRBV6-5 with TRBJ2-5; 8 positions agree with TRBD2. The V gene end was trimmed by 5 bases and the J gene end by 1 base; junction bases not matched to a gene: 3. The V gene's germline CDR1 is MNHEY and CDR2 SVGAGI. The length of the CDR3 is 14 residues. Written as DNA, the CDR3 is TGTGCCAGCAGTGACAGCGGGGGCCAAGAGACCCAGTACTTC. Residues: CASSDSGGQETQYF.

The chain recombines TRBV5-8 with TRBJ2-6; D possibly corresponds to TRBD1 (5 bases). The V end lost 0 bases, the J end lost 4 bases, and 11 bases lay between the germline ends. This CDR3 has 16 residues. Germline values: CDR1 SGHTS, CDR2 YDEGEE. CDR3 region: CASSLEQGGGANVLTF. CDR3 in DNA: TGTGCCAGCAGCTTGGAGCAGGGCGGCGGGGCCAACGTCCTGACTTTC. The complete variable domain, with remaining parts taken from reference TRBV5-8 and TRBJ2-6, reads EAGVTQSPTHLIKTRGQQATLRCSPISGHTSVYWYQQALGLGLQFLLWYDEGEERNRGNFPPRFSGRQFPNYSSELNVNALELEDSALYLCASSLEQGGGANVLTFGAGSRLTVL.

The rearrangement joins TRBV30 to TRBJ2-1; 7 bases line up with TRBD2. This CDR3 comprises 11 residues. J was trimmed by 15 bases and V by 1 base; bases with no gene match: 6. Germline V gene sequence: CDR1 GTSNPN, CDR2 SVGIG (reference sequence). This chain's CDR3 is CAWSEAGVAFF. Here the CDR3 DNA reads TGTGCCTGGAGTGAGGCGGGAGTGGCGTTCTTC.

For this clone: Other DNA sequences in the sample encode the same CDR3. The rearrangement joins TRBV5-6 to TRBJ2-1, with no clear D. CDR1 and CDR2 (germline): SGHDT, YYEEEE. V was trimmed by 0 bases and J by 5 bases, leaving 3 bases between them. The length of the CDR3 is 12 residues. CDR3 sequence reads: CASSLADNEQFF. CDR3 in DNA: TGTGCCAGCAGCTTGGCCGACAATGAGCAGTTCTTC.

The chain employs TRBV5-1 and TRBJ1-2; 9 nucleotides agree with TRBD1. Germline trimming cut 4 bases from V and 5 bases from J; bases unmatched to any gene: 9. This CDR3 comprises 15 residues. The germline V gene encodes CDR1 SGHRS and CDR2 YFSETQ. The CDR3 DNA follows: TGCGCCAGCAGCGGAGGGACAGGGTTCCCTTATGGCTACACCTTC. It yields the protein CASSGGTGFPYGYTF.

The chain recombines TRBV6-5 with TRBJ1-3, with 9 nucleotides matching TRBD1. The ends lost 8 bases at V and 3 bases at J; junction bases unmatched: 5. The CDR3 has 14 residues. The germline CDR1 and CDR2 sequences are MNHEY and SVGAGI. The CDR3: CASAETGGGNTIYF. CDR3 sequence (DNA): TGTGCCAGCGCAGAGACAGGGGGTGGAAACACCATATATTTT.

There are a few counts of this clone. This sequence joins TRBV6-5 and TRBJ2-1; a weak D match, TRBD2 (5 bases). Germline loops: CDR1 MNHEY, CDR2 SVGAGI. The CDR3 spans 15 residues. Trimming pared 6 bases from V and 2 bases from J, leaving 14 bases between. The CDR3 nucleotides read TGTGCCAGCAGCTACAGCGGAGGCCCCTACAATGAGCAGTTCTTC. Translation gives CASSYSGGPYNEQFF.

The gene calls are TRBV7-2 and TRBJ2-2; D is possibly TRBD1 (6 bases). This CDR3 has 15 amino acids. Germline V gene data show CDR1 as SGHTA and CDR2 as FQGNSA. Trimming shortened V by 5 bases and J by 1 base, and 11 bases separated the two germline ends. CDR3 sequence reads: CASSARGLNTGELFF. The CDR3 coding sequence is TGTGCCAGCAGCGCCAGGGGATTGAACACCGGGGAGCTGTTTTTT.

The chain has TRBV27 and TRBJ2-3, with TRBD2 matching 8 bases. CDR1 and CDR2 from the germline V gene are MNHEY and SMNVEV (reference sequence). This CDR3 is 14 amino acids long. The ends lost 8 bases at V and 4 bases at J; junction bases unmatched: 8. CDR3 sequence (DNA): TGTGCCAGCCAACCTTGGCGGGGGGCAGATACGCAGTATTTT. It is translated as CASQPWRGADTQYF.

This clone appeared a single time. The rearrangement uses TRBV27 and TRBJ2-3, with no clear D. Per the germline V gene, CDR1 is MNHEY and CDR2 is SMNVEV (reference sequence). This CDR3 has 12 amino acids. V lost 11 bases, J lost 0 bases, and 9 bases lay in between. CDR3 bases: TGTGCCGCCACTTCTAGCACAGATACGCAGTATTTT. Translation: CAATSSTDTQYF.

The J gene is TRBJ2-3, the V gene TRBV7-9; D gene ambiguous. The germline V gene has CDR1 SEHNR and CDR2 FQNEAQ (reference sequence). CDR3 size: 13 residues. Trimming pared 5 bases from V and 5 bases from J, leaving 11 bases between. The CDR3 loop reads CASSLTTGDTQYF. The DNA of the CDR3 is TGTGCCAGCAGCCTCACCACGGGAGATACGCAGTATTTT.

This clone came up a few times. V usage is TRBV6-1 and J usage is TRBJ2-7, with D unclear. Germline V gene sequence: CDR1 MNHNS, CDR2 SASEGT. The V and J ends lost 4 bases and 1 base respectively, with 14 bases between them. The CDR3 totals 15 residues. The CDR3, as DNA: TGTGCCAGCAGTGTAGTTGTTACGAGTTCCTACGAGCAGTACTTC. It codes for CASSVVVTSSYEQYF.

The CDR3 loop reads CASSKGGLGTTDTQYF. DNA of the CDR3: TGTGCCAGCAGCAAAGGGGGACTGGGAACCACAGATACGCAGTATTTT. The gene calls are TRBV21-1 and TRBJ2-3; the table calls TRBD2, which could not be checked here. TRBV21-1 is tagged as a pseudogene. This CDR3 is built from 16 residues.

CDR3 DNA: TGCAGTGCTAGAGGGTGGGGACAAAAATACTTC. Residues: CSARGWGQKYF. The chain recombines TRBV20-1 with TRBJ2-5, with D possibly being TRBD1 (6 bases). CDR3 length: 11 residues. From germline, CDR1 is DFQATT and CDR2 SNEGSKA (reference sequence). Trimming shortened V by 1 base and J by 14 bases, and 14 bases separated the two germline ends.

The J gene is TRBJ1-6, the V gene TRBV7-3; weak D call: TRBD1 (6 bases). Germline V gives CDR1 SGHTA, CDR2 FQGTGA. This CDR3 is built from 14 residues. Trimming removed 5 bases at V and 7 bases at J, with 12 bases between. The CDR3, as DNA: TGTGCCAGCAGCGCTACAGGGTCCAATTCACCCCTCCACTTT. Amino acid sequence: CASSATGSNSPLHF.

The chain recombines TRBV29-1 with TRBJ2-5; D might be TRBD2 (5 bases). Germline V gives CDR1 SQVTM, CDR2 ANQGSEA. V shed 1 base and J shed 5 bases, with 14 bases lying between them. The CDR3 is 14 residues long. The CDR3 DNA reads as TGCAGCGTTGAAGGGAGTACTAGTAGCGAGACCCAGTACTTC. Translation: CSVEGSTSSETQYF.

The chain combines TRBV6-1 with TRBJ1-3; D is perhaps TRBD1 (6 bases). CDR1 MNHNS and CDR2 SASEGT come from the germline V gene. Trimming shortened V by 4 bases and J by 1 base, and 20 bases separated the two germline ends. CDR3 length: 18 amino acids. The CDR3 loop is CASSGLGTRGRSGNTIYF. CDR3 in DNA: TGTGCCAGCAGTGGACTCGGGACCAGGGGACGGTCTGGAAACACCATATATTTT.

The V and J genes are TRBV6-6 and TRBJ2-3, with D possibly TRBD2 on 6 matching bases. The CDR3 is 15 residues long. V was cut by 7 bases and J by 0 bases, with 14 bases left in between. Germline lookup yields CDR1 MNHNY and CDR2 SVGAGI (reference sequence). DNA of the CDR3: TGTGCCAGCAACAACTTAGCGGCTAGCACAGATACGCAGTATTTT. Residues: CASNNLAASTDTQYF.

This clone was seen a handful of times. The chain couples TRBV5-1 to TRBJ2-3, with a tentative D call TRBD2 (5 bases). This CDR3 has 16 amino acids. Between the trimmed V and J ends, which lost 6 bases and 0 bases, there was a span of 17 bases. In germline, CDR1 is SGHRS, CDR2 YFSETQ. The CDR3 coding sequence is TGCGCCAGCACCTGGGGTCCGGGGTTTAGCACAGATACGCAGTATTTT. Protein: CASTWGPGFSTDTQYF. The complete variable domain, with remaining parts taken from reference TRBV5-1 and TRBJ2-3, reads KAGVTQTPRYLIKTRGQQVTLSCSPISGHRSVSWYQQTPGQGLQFLFEYFSETQRNKGNFPGRFSGRQFSNSRSEMNVSTLELGDSALYLCASTWGPGFSTDTQYFGPGTRLTVL.

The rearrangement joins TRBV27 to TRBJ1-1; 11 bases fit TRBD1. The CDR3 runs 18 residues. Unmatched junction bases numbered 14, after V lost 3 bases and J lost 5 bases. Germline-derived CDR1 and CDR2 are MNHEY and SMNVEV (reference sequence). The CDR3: CASSFLSFPDRGRTEAFF. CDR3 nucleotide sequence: TGTGCCAGCAGTTTTCTCTCGTTCCCGGACAGGGGGCGGACTGAAGCTTTCTTT.

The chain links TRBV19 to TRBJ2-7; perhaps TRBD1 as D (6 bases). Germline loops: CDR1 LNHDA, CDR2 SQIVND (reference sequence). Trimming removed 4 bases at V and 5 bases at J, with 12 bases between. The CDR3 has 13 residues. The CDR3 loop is CASSTGQLNEQYF. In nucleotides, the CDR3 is TGTGCCAGTAGTACAGGACAGCTTAACGAGCAGTACTTC.

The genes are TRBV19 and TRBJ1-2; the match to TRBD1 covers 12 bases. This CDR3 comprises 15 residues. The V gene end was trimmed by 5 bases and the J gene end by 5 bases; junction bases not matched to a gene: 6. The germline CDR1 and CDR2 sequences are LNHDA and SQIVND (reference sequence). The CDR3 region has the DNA TGTGCCAGTAGTGGCCCGGGACAGGGGGCTTATGGCTACACCTTC. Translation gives CASSGPGQGAYGYTF.

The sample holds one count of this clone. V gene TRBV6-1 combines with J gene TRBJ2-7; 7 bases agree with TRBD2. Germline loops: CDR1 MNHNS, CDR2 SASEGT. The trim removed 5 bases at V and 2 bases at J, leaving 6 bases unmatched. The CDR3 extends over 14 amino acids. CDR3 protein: CASSTSATTYEQYF. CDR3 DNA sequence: TGTGCCAGCAGTACTAGCGCCACAACCTACGAGCAGTACTTC.

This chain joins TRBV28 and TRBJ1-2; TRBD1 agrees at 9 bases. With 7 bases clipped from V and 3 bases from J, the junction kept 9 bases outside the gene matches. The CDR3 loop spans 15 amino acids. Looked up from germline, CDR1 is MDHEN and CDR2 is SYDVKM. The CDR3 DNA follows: TGTGCCAGCACGGCGTACAGGGGGCGATACTATGGCTACACCTTC. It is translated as CASTAYRGRYYGYTF.

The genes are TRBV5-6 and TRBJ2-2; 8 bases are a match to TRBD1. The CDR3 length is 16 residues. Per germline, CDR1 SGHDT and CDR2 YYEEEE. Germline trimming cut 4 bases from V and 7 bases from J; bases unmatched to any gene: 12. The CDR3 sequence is CASSMMTGVGNGELFF. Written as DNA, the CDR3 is TGTGCCAGCAGCATGATGACAGGGGTCGGTAACGGGGAGCTGTTTTTT.